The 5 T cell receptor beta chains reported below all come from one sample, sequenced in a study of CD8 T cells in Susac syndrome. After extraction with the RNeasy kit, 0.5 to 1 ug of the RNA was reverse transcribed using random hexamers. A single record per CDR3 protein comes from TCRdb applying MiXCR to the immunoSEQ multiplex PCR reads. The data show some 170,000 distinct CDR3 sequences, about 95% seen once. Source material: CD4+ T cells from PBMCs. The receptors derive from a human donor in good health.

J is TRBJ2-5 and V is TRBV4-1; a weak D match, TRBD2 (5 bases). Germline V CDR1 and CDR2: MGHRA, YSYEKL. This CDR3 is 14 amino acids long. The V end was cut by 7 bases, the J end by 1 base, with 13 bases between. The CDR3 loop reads CASTVALSQETQYF. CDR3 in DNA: TGCGCCAGCACTGTAGCGCTGTCCCAAGAGACCCAGTACTTC.

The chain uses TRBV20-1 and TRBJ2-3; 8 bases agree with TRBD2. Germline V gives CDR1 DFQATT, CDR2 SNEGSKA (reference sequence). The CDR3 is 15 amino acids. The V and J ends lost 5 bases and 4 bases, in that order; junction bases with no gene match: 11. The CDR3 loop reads CSAPSPGGLADTQYF. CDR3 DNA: TGCAGTGCTCCGAGCCCGGGAGGGCTCGCAGATACGCAGTATTTT.

CDR3 loop: CASSGGVSYEQYF. The CDR3 region has the DNA TGTGCCAGTTCCGGAGGGGTTTCCTACGAGCAGTACTTC. This chain connects TRBV6-5 to TRBJ2-7, with D maybe TRBD2 (6 bases). This CDR3 has 13 amino acids. Trimming removed 9 bases at V and 1 base at J, with 13 bases between. Germline V gives CDR1 MNHEY, CDR2 SVGAGI.

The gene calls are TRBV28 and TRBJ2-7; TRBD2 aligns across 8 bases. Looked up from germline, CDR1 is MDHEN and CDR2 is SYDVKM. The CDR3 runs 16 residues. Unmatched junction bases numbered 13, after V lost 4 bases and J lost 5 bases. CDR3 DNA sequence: TGTGCCAGCAGTTCACGGAAACTAGCGGCCCACGACGAGCAGTACTTC. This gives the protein CASSSRKLAAHDEQYF.

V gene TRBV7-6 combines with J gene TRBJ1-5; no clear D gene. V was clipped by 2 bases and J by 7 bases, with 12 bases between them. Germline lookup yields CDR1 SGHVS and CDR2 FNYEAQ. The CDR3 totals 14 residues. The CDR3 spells CASSLMGMGQPQHF. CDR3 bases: TGTGCCAGCAGCTTAATGGGGATGGGGCAGCCCCAGCATTTT.